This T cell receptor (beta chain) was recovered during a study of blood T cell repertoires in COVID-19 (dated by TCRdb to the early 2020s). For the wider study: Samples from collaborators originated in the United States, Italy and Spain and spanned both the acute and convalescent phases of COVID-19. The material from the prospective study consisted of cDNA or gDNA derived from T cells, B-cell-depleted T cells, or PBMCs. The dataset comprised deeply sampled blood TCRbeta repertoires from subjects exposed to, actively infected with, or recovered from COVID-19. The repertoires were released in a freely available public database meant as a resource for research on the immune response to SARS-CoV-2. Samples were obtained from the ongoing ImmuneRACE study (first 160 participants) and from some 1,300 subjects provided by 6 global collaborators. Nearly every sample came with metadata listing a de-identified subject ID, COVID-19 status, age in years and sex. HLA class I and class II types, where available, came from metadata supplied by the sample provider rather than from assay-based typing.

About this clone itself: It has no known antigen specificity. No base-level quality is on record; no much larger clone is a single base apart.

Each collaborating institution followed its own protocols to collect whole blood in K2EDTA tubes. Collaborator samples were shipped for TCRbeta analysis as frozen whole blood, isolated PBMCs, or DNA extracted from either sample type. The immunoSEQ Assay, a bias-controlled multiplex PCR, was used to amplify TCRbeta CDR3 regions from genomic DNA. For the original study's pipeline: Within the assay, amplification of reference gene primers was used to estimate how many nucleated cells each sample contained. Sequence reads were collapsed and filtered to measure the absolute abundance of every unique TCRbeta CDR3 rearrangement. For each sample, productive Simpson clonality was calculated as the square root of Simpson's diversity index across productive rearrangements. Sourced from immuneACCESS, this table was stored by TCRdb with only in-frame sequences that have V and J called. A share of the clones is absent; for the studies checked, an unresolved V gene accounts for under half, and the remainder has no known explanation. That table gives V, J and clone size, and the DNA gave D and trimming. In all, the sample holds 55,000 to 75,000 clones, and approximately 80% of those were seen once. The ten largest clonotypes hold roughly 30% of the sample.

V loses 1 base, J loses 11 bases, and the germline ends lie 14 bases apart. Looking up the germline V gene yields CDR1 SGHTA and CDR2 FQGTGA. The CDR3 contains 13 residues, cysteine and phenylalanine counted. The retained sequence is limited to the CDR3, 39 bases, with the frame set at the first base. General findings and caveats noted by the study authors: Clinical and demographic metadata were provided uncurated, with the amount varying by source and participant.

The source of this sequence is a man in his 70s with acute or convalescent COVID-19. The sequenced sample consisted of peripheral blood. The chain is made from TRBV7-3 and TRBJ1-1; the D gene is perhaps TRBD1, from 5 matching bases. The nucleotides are TGTGCCAGCAGCTTAAGTGGGGCGTTAGGGGCTTTCTTT. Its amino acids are CASSLSGALGAFF.